This entry lists 9 T cell receptor beta chains sequenced from one sample in a study of blood T cell repertoires in COVID-19. The data were produced by immunoSEQ multiplex PCR, yet TCRdb's version contains in-frame clones alone and is incomplete. This sample yields approximately 160,000 clones, of which approximately 80% are seen a single time; 3.7% belongs to the top ten. The sequenced sample was peripheral blood. These receptors were collected from an elderly woman with acute or convalescent COVID-19.

This clone appeared a few times. This chain uses TRBV5-4 with TRBJ2-7; 8 nucleotides agree with TRBD2. Germline-derived CDR1 and CDR2 are SGHNT and YYREEE (reference sequence). This CDR3 is built from 14 residues. The junction had 7 bases not matched to a gene; V was cut back by 5 bases and J by 3 bases. CDR3 residues: CASRPSGTSYEQYF. The CDR3 DNA follows: TGTGCCAGCAGGCCATCCGGGACTAGCTACGAGCAGTACTTC.

This clone has only a few counts. The chain carries TRBV29-1 and TRBJ1-4, with a possible D match to TRBD1 (5 bases). CDR3 size: 13 residues. The V gene lost 3 bases and the J gene lost 6 bases, with 11 bases spanning the gap. Germline loops: CDR1 SQVTM, CDR2 ANQGSEA. The CDR3 is CSVEPGPDEKLFF. Here the CDR3 DNA reads TGCAGCGTTGAGCCAGGGCCGGATGAAAAACTGTTTTTT.

The chain carries TRBV19 and TRBJ1-1; D unclear. CDR3 size: 15 residues. V gave up 3 bases and J gave up 3 bases, with 14 bases separating them. CDR1 is LNHDA and CDR2 is SQIVND in the germline V gene (reference sequence). CDR3: CASSMNRVLDTEAFF. The CDR3 DNA is TGTGCCAGTAGTATGAACCGGGTCTTGGACACTGAAGCTTTCTTT.

The chain has TRBV5-1 and TRBJ2-5; no clear D gene. Germline lookup yields CDR1 SGHRS and CDR2 YFSETQ. The V end lost 4 bases, the J end lost 5 bases, and 12 bases lay between the germline ends. The CDR3 length is 13 residues. CDR3 in DNA: TGCGCCAGCAGCCTAAGTTGGTTGGAGACCCAGTACTTC. This gives the protein CASSLSWLETQYF. Full variable domain (missing parts from reference TRBV5-1 and TRBJ2-5): KAGVTQTPRYLIKTRGQQVTLSCSPISGHRSVSWYQQTPGQGLQFLFEYFSETQRNKGNFPGRFSGRQFSNSRSEMNVSTLELGDSALYLCASSLSWLETQYFGPGTRLLVL.

J is TRBJ2-1 and V is TRBV3-1 (or the pseudogene TRBV3-2); D may be TRBD1 (5 bases). Germline V gene data show CDR1 as LGHDT and CDR2 as YNNKEL (reference sequence). V lost 4 bases and J 6 bases, leaving 10 bases between the germline ends. The CDR3 contains 13 residues. In DNA form, the CDR3 reads TGTGCCAGCAGCCTCAAGGGGCCCAATGAGCAGTTCTTC. Translating it yields CASSLKGPNEQFF.

The rearrangement links TRBV18 to TRBJ1-2; no clear D. Between the trimmed V and J ends, which lost 2 bases and 0 bases, there was a span of 7 bases. The CDR3 contains 14 residues. Germline V gene lookup returns CDR1 KGHSH and CDR2 LQKENI. CDR3 residues: CASSPNTANYGYTF. In nucleotides, the CDR3 is TGTGCCAGCTCACCAAATACAGCTAACTATGGCTACACCTTC.

The V call is TRBV5-1, the J call TRBJ1-1; D gene ambiguous. V lost 1 base, J lost 1 base, and 11 bases lay in between. CDR1 is SGHRS, CDR2 YFSETQ, per germline. The CDR3 has 15 residues. CDR3 sequence: CASSLRREGNTEAFF. Here the CDR3 DNA reads TGCGCCAGCAGCTTGAGGCGGGAAGGGAACACTGAAGCTTTCTTT.

In regard to this clone: Compared with germline, one end of the junction differs, possibly owing to a read error. This chain uses TRBV7-7 with TRBJ2-2; TRBD2 aligns across 10 bases. The CDR3 loop spans 16 amino acids. Germline V gene sequence: CDR1 SSHAT, CDR2 FNYEAQ (reference sequence). The DNA of the CDR3 is TGTGCTAGCAGCCCGAGCGGGGGGGCCGAGACCGGGGAGCTGTTTTTT. Its translation is CASSPSGGAETGELFF.

The CDR3 region is CASSNRDRWGEQFF. The CDR3 DNA is TGTGCCAGCAGCAATCGGGACAGGTGGGGTGAGCAGTTCTTC. The chain carries TRBV5-5 and TRBJ2-1; 8 bases map to TRBD1. After removal of 4 bases from V and 9 bases from J, the junction contained 9 bases not matched to a gene. The V gene's germline CDR1 is SGHKS and CDR2 YYEKEE (reference sequence). This CDR3 spans 14 amino acids.